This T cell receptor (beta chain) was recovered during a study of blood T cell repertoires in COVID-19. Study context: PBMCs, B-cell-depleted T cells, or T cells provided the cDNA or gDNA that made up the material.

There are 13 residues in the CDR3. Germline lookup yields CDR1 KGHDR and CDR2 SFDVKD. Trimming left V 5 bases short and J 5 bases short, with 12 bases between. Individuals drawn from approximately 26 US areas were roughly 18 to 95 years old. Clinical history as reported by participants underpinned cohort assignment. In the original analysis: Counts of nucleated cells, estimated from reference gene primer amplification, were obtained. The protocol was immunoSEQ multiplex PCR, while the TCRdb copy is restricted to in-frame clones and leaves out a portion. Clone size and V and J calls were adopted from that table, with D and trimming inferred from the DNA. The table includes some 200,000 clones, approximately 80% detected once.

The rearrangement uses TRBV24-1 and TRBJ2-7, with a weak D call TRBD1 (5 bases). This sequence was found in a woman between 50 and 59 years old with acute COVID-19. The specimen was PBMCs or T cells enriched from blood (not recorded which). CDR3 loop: CATSVQGSHEQYF. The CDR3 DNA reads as TGTGCCACCAGTGTCCAGGGTTCCCACGAGCAGTACTTC.